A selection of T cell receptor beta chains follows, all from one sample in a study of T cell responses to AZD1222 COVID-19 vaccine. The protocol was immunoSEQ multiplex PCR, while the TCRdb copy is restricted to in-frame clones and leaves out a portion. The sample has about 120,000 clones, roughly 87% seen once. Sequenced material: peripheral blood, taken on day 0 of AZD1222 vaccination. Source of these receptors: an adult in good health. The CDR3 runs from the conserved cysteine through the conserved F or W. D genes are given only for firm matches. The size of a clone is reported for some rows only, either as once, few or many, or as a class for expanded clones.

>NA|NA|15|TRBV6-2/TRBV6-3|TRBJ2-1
TGTGCCAGCAGTTACCCTAAAAAGGTGTACAATGAGCAGTTCTTC
CASSYPKKVYNEQFF
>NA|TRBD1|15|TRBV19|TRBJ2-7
TGTGCCAGTAGTAAGCGAGGGGGCGGCTCCTACGAGCAGTACTTC
CASSKRGGGSYEQYF
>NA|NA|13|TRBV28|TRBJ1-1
TGTGCCAGCAGTTCAAGAGTGAACACTGAAGCTTTCTTT
CASSSRVNTEAFF
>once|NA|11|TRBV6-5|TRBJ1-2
TGTGCCGCGCAGGGTCCCTATGGCTACACCTTC
CAAQGPYGYTF
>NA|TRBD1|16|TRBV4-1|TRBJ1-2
TGCGCCAGCAGTCTAAATGACAGGGTCTTTCGCTCGGGCTACACCTTC
CASSLNDRVFRSGYTF
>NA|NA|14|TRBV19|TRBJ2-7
TGTGCCAGTAGTATGGCGCAGAAGAGCTACGAGCAGTACTTC
CASSMAQKSYEQYF
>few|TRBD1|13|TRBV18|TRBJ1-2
TGTGCCAGCTCACCGGCCGGGACAGGCGGCTACACCTTC
CASSPAGTGGYTF
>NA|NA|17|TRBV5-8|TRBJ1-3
TGTGCCAGCAGCCCCTTGGGGTCCCGTATCTCTGGAAACACCATATATTTT
CASSPLGSRISGNTIYF
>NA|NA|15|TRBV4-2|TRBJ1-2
TGTGCCAGCGGCCCGCCGGTGGCTTCCAACTATGGCTACACCTTC
CASGPPVASNYGYTF
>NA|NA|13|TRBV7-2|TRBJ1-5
TGTGCCAGCAGCCAGGCAGGGATTGGGCCCCAGCATTTT
CASSQAGIGPQHF